The 7 T cell receptor beta chains reported below all come from one sample, sequenced in a study of blood T cell repertoires in COVID-19. Here immunoSEQ multiplex PCR was the method, and the copy in TCRdb shows in-frame clones only, minus some. Of just over 300,000 clones detected, 87% appear once; the ten largest clones hold about 2%. Specimen: peripheral blood. These receptor sequences come from a man younger than 30 with active or convalescent COVID-19.

This rearrangement joins TRBV29-1 to TRBJ1-2; a weak D match, TRBD1 (5 bases). The CDR3 is made up of 12 amino acids. Trimming cost V 1 base and J 4 bases, with 7 bases left between them. Germline V CDR1 and CDR2: SQVTM, ANQGSEA. This chain's CDR3 is CSVEGGFYGYTF. Written as DNA, the CDR3 is TGCAGCGTTGAAGGGGGCTTCTATGGCTACACCTTC.

This clone has just one count. CDR3: CAISEPDRVGDTGELFF. Here the CDR3 DNA reads TGTGCCATCAGTGAGCCAGACAGGGTGGGCGACACCGGGGAGCTGTTTTTT. V gene TRBV10-3 combines with J gene TRBJ2-2; 7 nucleotides align to TRBD1. V gave up 2 bases and J gave up 3 bases; unmatched junction bases: 9. The CDR3 runs to 17 residues. The germline gives CDR1 ENHRY, CDR2 SYGVKD.

The chain has TRBV28 and TRBJ2-7; weak D call: TRBD1 (6 bases). The CDR3 has 16 amino acids. Trimming removed 5 bases from V and 5 bases from J, with 22 bases in between. Germline values: CDR1 MDHEN, CDR2 SYDVKM. The CDR3 spells CASSRTEPTTVDEQYF. In DNA, the CDR3 is TGTGCCAGCAGTAGGACAGAGCCGACTACGGTGGACGAGCAGTACTTC.

The chain recombines TRBV3-1 (or the pseudogene TRBV3-2) with TRBJ2-7, with TRBD2 matching over 7 bases. Germline-derived CDR1 and CDR2 are LGHDT and YNNKEL (reference sequence). With 1 base clipped from V and 0 bases from J, the junction kept 18 bases outside the gene matches. The CDR3 runs 20 residues. The CDR3 loop reads CASSQGPLRLAAVSSYEQYF. CDR3 in DNA: TGTGCCAGCAGCCAAGGGCCTCTGAGGCTAGCGGCCGTTAGCTCCTACGAGCAGTACTTC.

CDR3 amino acids: CASILTGLETQYF. For the CDR3, the DNA is TGTGCCAGCATATTGACAGGGTTGGAGACCCAGTACTTC. The chain uses TRBV6-5 and TRBJ2-5, with TRBD1 matching over 7 bases. This CDR3 spans 13 amino acids. Germline V CDR1 and CDR2: MNHEY, SVGAGI. The trim removed 7 bases at V and 5 bases at J, leaving 7 bases unmatched.

The V and J genes are TRBV18 and TRBJ2-5; 7 bases are shared with TRBD2. The CDR3 extends over 14 amino acids. CDR1 is KGHSH and CDR2 is LQKENI in the germline V gene. J lost 9 bases, V lost 5 bases, and 12 bases had no gene match. CDR3 sequence: CASSREASGTPQYF. DNA for the CDR3: TGTGCCAGCTCAAGGGAGGCTAGCGGCACGCCCCAGTACTTC. Filled out from reference TRBV18 and TRBJ2-5, the complete variable domain reads NAGVMQNPRHLVRRRGQEARLRCSPMKGHSHVYWYRQLPEEGLKFMVYLQKENIIDESGMPKERFSAEFPKEGPSILRIQQVVRGDSAAYFCASSREASGTPQYFGPGTRLLVL.

This clone was counted between two and nine times. The rearrangement links TRBV10-3 to TRBJ1-3, with a possible D match to TRBD1 (6 bases). The CDR3 runs to 13 residues. V was clipped by 8 bases and J by 0 bases, with 8 bases between them. Per the germline V gene, CDR1 is ENHRY and CDR2 is SYGVKD. This CDR3 is CAIRDNSGNTIYF. DNA for the CDR3: TGTGCCATCCGGGACAACTCTGGAAACACCATATATTTT.